Here is one T cell receptor (beta chain) with its context. The source of the sample is a study of cytomegalovirus exposure and HLA in healthy donors. PCR primers comprised 60 Vbeta and 13 Jbeta primers. Sequenced by immunoSEQ multiplex PCR; TCRdb stores in-frame clones only, minus some. The table includes under 130,000 clones, roughly 15% detected once. The source of this sequence is a female donor in good health and CMV-seronegative. What was sequenced was PBMCs.

The CDR3 is CASSFLRTGGTGELFF. CDR3 bases: TGTGCCAGCAGTTTCCTTCGGACAGGGGGGACCGGGGAGCTGTTTTTT. The V call is TRBV27, the J call TRBJ2-2; 10 bases match TRBD1. The CDR3 has 16 residues. Trimming cost V 3 bases and J 5 bases; bases outside gene matches: 6. Germline V gene sequence: CDR1 MNHEY, CDR2 SMNVEV (reference sequence).